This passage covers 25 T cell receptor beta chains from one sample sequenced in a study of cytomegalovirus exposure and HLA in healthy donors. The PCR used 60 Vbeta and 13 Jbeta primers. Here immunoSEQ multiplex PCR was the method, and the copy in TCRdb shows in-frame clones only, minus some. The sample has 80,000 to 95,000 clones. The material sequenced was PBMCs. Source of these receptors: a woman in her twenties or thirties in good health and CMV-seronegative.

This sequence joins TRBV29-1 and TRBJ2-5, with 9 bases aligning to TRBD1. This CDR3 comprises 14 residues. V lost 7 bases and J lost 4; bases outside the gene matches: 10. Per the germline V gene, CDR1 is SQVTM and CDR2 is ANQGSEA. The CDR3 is CSGGSRDRAETQYF. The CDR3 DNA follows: TGCAGCGGCGGGTCCCGGGACAGGGCAGAGACCCAGTACTTC.

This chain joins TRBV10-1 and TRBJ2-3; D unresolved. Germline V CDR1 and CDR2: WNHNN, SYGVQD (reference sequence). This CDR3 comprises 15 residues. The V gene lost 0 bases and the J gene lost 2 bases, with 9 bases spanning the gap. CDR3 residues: CASSESKRSTDTQYF. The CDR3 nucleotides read TGCGCCAGCAGTGAGTCTAAACGGTCCACAGATACGCAGTATTTT.

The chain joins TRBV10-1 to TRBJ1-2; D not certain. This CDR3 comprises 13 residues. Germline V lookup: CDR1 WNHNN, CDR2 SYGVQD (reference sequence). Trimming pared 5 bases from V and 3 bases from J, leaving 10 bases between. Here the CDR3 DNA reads TGCGCCAGCAGTCACCAGCGTGACTATGGCTACACCTTC. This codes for CASSHQRDYGYTF.

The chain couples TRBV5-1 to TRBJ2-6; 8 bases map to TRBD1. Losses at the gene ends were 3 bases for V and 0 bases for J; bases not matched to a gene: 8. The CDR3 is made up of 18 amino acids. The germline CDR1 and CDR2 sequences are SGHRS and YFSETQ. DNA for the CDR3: TGCGCCAGCAGCTCGGGACAGGCCTACTACTCTGGGGCCAACGTCCTGACTTTC. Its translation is CASSSGQAYYSGANVLTF.

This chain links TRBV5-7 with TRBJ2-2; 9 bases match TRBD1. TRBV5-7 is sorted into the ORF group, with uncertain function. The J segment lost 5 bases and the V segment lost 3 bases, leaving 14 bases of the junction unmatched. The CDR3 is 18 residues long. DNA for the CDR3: TGTGCCAGCAGCTGGGCCTCGGGGGACAGGGTGGGGACCGGGGAGCTGTTTTTT. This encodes CASSWASGDRVGTGELFF.

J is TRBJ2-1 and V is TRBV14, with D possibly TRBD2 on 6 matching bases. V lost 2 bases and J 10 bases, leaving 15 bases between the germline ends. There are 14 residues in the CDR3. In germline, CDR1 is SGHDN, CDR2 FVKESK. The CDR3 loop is CASSQLGLAGEQFF. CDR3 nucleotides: TGTGCCAGCAGCCAATTGGGTTTGGCGGGGGAGCAGTTCTTC.

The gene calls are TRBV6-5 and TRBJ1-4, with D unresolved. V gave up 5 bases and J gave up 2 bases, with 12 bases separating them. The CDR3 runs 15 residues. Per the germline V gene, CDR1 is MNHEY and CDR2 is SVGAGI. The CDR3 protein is CASSPGGWTNEKLFF. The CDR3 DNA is TGTGCCAGCAGTCCGGGTGGGTGGACTAATGAAAAACTGTTTTTT.

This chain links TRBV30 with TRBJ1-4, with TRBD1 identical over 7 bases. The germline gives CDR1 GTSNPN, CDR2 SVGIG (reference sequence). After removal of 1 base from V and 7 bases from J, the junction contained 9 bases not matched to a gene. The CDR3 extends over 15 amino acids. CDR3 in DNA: TGTGCCTGGAGTGCAGACAGGGTTCTTGGTGAAAAACTGTTTTTT. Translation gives CAWSADRVLGEKLFF.

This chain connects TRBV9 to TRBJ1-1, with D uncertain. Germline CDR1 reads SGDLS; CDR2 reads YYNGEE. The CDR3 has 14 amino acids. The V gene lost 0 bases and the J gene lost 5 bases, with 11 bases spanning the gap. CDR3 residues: CASSVVGRDTEAFF. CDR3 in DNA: TGTGCCAGCAGCGTAGTAGGGAGGGATACTGAAGCTTTCTTT.

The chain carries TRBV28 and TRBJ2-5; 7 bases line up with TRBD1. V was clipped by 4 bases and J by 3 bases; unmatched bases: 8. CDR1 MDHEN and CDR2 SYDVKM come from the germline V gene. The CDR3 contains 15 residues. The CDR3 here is CASSSPGQSEETQYF. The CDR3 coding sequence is TGTGCCAGCAGTTCTCCGGGACAGTCGGAAGAGACCCAGTACTTC.

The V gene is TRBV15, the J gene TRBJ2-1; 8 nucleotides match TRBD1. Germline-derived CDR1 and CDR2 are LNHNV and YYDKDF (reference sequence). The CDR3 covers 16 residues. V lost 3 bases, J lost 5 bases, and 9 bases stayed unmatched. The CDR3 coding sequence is TGTGCCACCAGCAGTGGTGGCAGGGGGCGCGACAATGAGCAGTTCTTC. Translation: CATSSGGRGRDNEQFF.

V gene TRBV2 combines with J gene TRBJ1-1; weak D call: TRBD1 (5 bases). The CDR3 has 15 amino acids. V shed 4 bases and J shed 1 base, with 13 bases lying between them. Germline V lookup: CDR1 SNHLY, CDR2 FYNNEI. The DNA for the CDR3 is TGTGCCAGCAGTGGAGAAGGGGCAACGAACACTGAAGCTTTCTTT. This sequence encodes CASSGEGATNTEAFF.

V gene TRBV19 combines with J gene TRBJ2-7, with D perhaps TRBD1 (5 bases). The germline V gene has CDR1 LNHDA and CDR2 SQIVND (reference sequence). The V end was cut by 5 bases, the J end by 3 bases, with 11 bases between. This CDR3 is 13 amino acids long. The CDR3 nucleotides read TGTGCCAGTAGTCAAGGACACTTCTACGAGCAGTACTTC. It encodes CASSQGHFYEQYF.

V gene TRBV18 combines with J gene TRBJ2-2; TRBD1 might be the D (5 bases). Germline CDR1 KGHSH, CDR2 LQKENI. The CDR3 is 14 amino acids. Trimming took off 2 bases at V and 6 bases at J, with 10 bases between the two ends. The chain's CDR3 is CASSPTQGAGELFF. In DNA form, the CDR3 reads TGTGCCAGCTCACCAACTCAAGGGGCCGGGGAGCTGTTTTTT.

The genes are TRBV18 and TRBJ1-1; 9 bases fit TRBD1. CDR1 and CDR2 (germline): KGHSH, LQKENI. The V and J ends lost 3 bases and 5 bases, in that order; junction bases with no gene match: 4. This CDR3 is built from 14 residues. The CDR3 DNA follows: TGTGCCAGCTCACCGGGACAGGGAGGGACTGAAGCTTTCTTT. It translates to CASSPGQGGTEAFF.

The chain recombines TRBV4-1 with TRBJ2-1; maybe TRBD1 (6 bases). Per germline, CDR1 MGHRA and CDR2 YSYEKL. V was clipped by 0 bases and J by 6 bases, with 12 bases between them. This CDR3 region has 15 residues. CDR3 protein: CASSQENRVVNEQFF. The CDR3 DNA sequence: TGCGCCAGCAGCCAAGAGAACAGGGTGGTCAATGAGCAGTTCTTC.

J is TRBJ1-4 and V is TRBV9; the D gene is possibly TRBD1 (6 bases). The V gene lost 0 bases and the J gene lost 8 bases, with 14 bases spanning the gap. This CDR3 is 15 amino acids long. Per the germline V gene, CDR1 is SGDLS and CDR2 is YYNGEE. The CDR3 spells CASSVGGGAGEKLFF. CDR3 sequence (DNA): TGTGCCAGCAGCGTAGGAGGGGGTGCAGGGGAAAAACTGTTTTTT.

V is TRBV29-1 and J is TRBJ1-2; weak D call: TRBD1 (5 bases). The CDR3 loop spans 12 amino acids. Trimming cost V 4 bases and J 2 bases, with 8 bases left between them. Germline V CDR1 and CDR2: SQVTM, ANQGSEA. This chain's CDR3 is CSVGQLNYGYTF. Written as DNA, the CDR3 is TGCAGCGTTGGACAGTTAAACTATGGCTACACCTTC.

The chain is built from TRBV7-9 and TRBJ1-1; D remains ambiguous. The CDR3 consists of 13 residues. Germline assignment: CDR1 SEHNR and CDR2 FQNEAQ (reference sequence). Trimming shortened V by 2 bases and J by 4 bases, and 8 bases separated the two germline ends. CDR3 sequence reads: CASSLSRFTEAFF. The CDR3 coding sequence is TGTGCCAGCAGCTTATCCCGGTTCACTGAAGCTTTCTTT.

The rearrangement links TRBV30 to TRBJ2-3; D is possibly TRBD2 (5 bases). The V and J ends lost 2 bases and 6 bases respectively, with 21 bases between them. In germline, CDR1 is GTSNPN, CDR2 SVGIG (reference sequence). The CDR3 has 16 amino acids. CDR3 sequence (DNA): TGTGCCTGGAGTTCCGGAGCCGGGAATAGGTTGGATACGCAGTATTTT. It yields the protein CAWSSGAGNRLDTQYF.

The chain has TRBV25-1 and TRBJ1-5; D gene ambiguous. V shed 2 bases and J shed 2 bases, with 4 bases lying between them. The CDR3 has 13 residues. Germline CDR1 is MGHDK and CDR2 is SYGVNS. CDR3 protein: CASSEVGNQPQHF. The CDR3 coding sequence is TGTGCCAGCAGTGAAGTCGGCAATCAGCCCCAGCATTTT.

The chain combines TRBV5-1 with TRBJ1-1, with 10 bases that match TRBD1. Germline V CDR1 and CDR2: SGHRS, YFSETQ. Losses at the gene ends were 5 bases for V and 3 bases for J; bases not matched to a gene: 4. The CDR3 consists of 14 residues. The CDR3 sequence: CASRPGTGDTEAFF. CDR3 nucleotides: TGCGCCAGCAGACCCGGGACAGGGGACACTGAAGCTTTCTTT.

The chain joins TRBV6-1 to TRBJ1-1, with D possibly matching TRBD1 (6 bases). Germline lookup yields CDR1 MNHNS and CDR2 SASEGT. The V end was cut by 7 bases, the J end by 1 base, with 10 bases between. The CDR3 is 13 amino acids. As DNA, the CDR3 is TGTGCCAGCACCTCGACAGGGAACACTGAAGCTTTCTTT. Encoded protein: CASTSTGNTEAFF.

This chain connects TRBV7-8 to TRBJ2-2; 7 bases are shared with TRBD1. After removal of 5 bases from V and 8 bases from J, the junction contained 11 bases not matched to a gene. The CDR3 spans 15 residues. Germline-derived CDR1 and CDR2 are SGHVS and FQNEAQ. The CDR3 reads CASSHPRTGGGELFF. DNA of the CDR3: TGTGCCAGCAGCCATCCACGGACAGGCGGGGGGGAGCTGTTTTTT.

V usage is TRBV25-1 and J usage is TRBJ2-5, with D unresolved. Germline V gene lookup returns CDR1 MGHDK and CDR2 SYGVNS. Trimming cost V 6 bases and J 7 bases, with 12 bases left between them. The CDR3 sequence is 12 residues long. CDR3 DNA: TGTGCCAGCAGAACCCCCCGCGGGACCCAGTACTTC. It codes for CASRTPRGTQYF.